This is a list of T cell receptor beta chains from one sample in a study of T-cell reconstitution after alpha-beta-depleted transplantation in children. MiXCR, applied by TCRdb to the PCR reads, yields one record per CDR3 protein. Found here are a few hundred thousand distinct CDR3 sequences, around 16% of them singletons; the top ten hold over 25%. Sequenced here: PBMCs, mostly from graft donor cells, sampled 360 days after TCRalphabeta/CD19-depleted stem cell transplant. These receptors were collected from a boy less than two years old who had a stem cell transplant for Wiskott-Aldrich syndrome, so the T cells may come from the graft donor. The CDR3 runs from the conserved cysteine through the conserved F or W.

CDR3 length	J gene	V gene	CDR3 protein
17	TRBJ2-1	TRBV5-1	CASSLGVAGAIYNEQFF
18	TRBJ2-7	TRBV4-1	CASSQYYNGDRSSYEQYF
16	TRBJ1-5	TRBV28	CASSPAGTGANQPQHF
18	TRBJ2-1	TRBV11-2	CASSLVGHSQSSYNEQFF
14	TRBJ2-7	TRBV7-2	CASSPRQVPVVQYF
13	TRBJ2-7	TRBV7-9	CASSLSLAGKQYF
16	TRBJ2-1	TRBV12-3/TRBV12-4	CASSPRTSGRRKWQFF
13	TRBJ1-2	TRBV6-5	CASSSPGGVGYTF
14	TRBJ2-2	TRBV7-8	CASSRGRNTGELFF
15	TRBJ2-7	TRBV6-1	CASYKWTDRTYEQYF
12	TRBJ2-3	TRBV4-1	CASSQPGQKQYF
15	TRBJ2-7	TRBV11-2	CASRTSGRYVYEQYF
12	TRBJ2-3	TRBV5-1	CASSADRHTQYF
14	TRBJ2-1	TRBV7-6	CASSLGEGLSEQFF
12	TRBJ2-3	TRBV29-1	CSVNRGTDTQYF
14	TRBJ1-4	TRBV7-9	CASSLAGGWEKLFF
13	TRBJ2-7	TRBV4-3	CASSQVQGYEQYF
16	TRBJ1-6	TRBV6-5	CASSYSMGRRNSPLHF
22	TRBJ2-1	TRBV7-2	CASSFLPDFRGTREISYNEQFF
13	TRBJ2-3	TRBV6-1	CASRGTSTDTQYF
15	TRBJ2-1	TRBV7-7	CASSRTGAAANEQFF
15	TRBJ2-3	TRBV11-2	CASARGAGRTDTQYF
13	TRBJ2-2	TRBV20-1	CSARGHFSGELFF
13	TRBJ2-7	TRBV5-1	CANPTGLHNEQYF
13	TRBJ1-2	TRBV20-1	CSARDRDFYGYTF
12	TRBJ2-1	TRBV24-1	CATSVLGTEQFF
14	TRBJ2-1	TRBV3-1	CASSHALTSREQFF
11	TRBJ1-2	TRBV5-1	CASSIGEGYTF
14	TRBJ1-2	TRBV12-3/TRBV12-4	CASRSQTGKNGYTF
13	TRBJ2-5	TRBV29-1	CSVEDPGRETQYF
14	TRBJ2-5	TRBV10-3	CAISESGFKETQYF
11	TRBJ2-1	TRBV10-3	CAISDYNEQFF
14	TRBJ2-7	TRBV5-1	CASREGPKNIEQYF
14	TRBJ2-1	TRBV5-6	CASSRGLAGDEQFF
16	TRBJ2-7	TRBV6-5	CASSYSKGGPPYEQYF
18	TRBJ2-2	TRBV5-1	CASSTEYTRKDYTGELFF
16	TRBJ2-1	TRBV29-1	CSVGPLSSGKYNEQFF
17	TRBJ2-1	TRBV4-1	CASSQIRTANSYNEQFF
11	TRBJ2-7	TRBV7-9	CASSLAIEQYF
19	TRBJ2-1	TRBV4-3	CASSQDPISGVPSYNEQFF
15	TRBJ2-6	TRBV5-1	CASSSGQSGANVLTF
15	TRBJ1-5	TRBV4-3	CASSQDRRPNQPQHF
13	TRBJ2-7	TRBV10-3	CAIRTGGGYEQYF
13	TRBJ2-2	TRBV6-1	CASKKGTTGELFF
15	TRBJ1-2	TRBV6-1	CASSMDRVRSNGYTF
14	TRBJ2-7	TRBV15	CATSFGTGGYEQYF
15	TRBJ2-7	TRBV20-1	CSASRAGRISYEQYF
14	TRBJ2-1	TRBV15	CATSRDRGNNEQFF
15	TRBJ2-5	TRBV6-5	CASSWSSGRQETQYF
15	TRBJ1-4	TRBV4-1	CASSQARQGGEKLFF
15	TRBJ2-3	TRBV7-9	CASSFRGTRTDTQYF
13	TRBJ1-6	TRBV5-1	CASKTGASSPLHF
14	TRBJ1-3	TRBV10-3	CAIRAGYSGNTIYF
13	TRBJ2-7	TRBV5-1	CASSSYLDAEQYF
13	TRBJ2-7	TRBV7-2	CASSTSERGRQYF